The 22 T cell receptor beta chains reported below all come from one sample, sequenced in a study of human T cells and chemical hapten exposure. From the RACE reads, TCRdb called clonotypes with MiXCR, one entry per CDR3 protein. Of fewer than 130,000 distinct CDR3 sequences listed, about 10% are singletons. Time point given: patch test 1, 2 weeks after DPC sensitization. The sample's treatment: therapeutic diphenylcyclopropenone sensitization with weekly scalp DPC. The sample consisted of whole blood, taken in connection with sensitization to the hapten diphenylcyclopropenone (DPC). All receptors come from a woman in her 40s with alopecia areata. Some clones in this sample may be carry-over from other donors' samples.

This clonotype was seen many times. The V gene is TRBV6-5, the J gene TRBJ1-2; D is uncertain. The V and J ends lost 2 bases and 5 bases respectively, with 15 bases between them. The CDR3 extends over 15 amino acids. Germline CDR1 MNHEY, CDR2 SVGAGI. CDR3 amino acids: CASSYGRVVEYGYTF. The CDR3 nucleotides are TGTGCCAGCAGTTACGGGCGGGTGGTGGAATATGGCTACACCTTC.

The table lists this clonotype with a few counts. J is TRBJ2-1 and V is TRBV3-1; 14 bases map to TRBD2. This CDR3 is 19 amino acids long. V lost 1 base to trimming and J lost 7 bases; unmatched junction nucleotides: 12. Germline-derived CDR1 and CDR2 are LGHDT and YNNKEL (reference sequence). Here the CDR3 reads CASSQGAGLAGGLRNEQFF. The CDR3 nucleotides read TGTGCCAGCAGCCAAGGGGCTGGACTAGCGGGGGGCCTACGGAATGAGCAGTTCTTC.

This clonotype was observed a few times. The gene calls are TRBV5-6 and TRBJ2-2; D gene uncertain. Germline-derived CDR1 and CDR2 are SGHDT and YYEEEE. V was shortened by 0 bases and J by 4 bases, with 7 bases between the two germline ends. The CDR3 spans 14 residues. CDR3 in amino acids: CASSLGWATGELFF. The DNA of the CDR3 is TGTGCCAGCAGCTTGGGCTGGGCCACCGGGGAGCTGTTTTTT.

CDR3 sequence: CASSQGTGLAFGSYNEQFF. CDR3 in DNA: TGTGCCAGCAGCCAAGGGACGGGACTAGCGTTTGGCTCCTACAATGAGCAGTTCTTC. V and J are TRBV14 and TRBJ2-1; 10 bases match TRBD2. Germline lookup yields CDR1 SGHDN and CDR2 FVKESK. The CDR3 loop spans 19 amino acids. Losses at the gene ends were 1 base for V and 0 bases for J; bases not matched to a gene: 9.

J is TRBJ2-5 and V is TRBV3-1; the D gene is possibly TRBD1 (6 bases). The CDR3 runs to 14 residues. The germline V gene encodes CDR1 LGHDT and CDR2 YNNKEL (reference sequence). V lost 3 bases, J lost 6 bases, and 14 bases lay in between. The CDR3 sequence is CASSQTRGGKTQYF. Written as DNA, the CDR3 is TGTGCCAGCAGCCAGACCAGAGGGGGTAAGACCCAGTACTTC.

The rearrangement uses TRBV6-6 and TRBJ1-1; 8 bases map to TRBD1. Trimming removed 2 bases from V and 0 bases from J; junction bases left unmatched: 8. This CDR3 spans 17 amino acids. Germline V gene lookup returns CDR1 MNHNY and CDR2 SVGAGI (reference sequence). The CDR3, as DNA: TGTGCCAGCAGTTACCCACGACAGGGGCTGGTGAACACTGAAGCTTTCTTT. As protein: CASSYPRQGLVNTEAFF.

The V gene is TRBV11-3, the J gene TRBJ2-3; 12 positions agree with TRBD2. This CDR3 contains 16 residues. Germline assignment: CDR1 SGHNT and CDR2 YENEEA. The junction had 4 bases not matched to a gene; V was cut back by 4 bases and J by 2 bases. CDR3 protein: CASSSGLAGFTDTQYF. The CDR3 coding sequence is TGTGCCAGCAGCTCAGGACTAGCGGGGTTCACAGATACGCAGTATTTT.

This clonotype has ten or more counts. The chain carries TRBV20-1 and TRBJ2-1, with TRBD2 matching over 14 bases. This CDR3 is built from 16 residues. Germline-derived CDR1 and CDR2 are DFQATT and SNEGSKA (reference sequence). With 1 base clipped from V and 4 bases from J, the junction kept 3 bases outside the gene matches. In DNA form, the CDR3 reads TGCAGTGCTAGAGCCAGACTAGCGGGGGGGTACAATGAGCAGTTCTTC. As protein: CSARARLAGGYNEQFF.

The sample holds many counts of this clonotype. The gene calls are TRBV30 and TRBJ1-1, with 7 bases lining up with TRBD1. CDR3 size: 13 residues. V was clipped by 8 bases and J by 7 bases; unmatched bases: 13. CDR1 is GTSNPN and CDR2 is SVGIG in the germline V gene (reference sequence). CDR3 nucleotides: TGTGCCGCGAGGACTCAGGGGGTGGGTGAAGCTTTCTTT. Amino acid sequence: CAARTQGVGEAFF.

The chain has TRBV6-2 or TRBV6-3 and TRBJ2-7, with a tentative D call TRBD2 (5 bases). V lost 6 bases to trimming and J lost 7 bases, with 13 bases between them. The CDR3 loop spans 12 amino acids. Germline-derived CDR1 and CDR2 are MNHEY and SVGEGT. CDR3 residues: CASRVEAGEQYF. The CDR3, as DNA: TGTGCCAGCAGAGTGGAGGCCGGGGAGCAGTACTTC.

This clonotype was counted between two and nine times. This chain connects TRBV28 to TRBJ1-1, with D possibly being TRBD1 (5 bases). Germline values: CDR1 MDHEN, CDR2 SYDVKM. V was trimmed by 3 bases and J by 2 bases, leaving 13 bases between them. This CDR3 spans 15 amino acids. In nucleotides, the CDR3 is TGTGCCAGCAGTTTTAGCGGGGCCTCAAACACTGAAGCTTTCTTT. As protein: CASSFSGASNTEAFF.

V gene TRBV28 combines with J gene TRBJ2-7; either TRBD1 or TRBD2 may fit D (5 bases each). The length of the CDR3 is 15 residues. In germline, CDR1 is MDHEN, CDR2 SYDVKM. Trimming stripped 1 base from V and 3 bases from J, with 13 bases between. The CDR3 protein is CASSLSGKTNYEQYF. The CDR3 DNA is TGTGCCAGCAGTTTATCAGGGAAGACTAACTACGAGCAGTACTTC.

This clonotype has a handful of counts. The CDR3: CASSPWAKSSYNSPLHF. The CDR3 bases are TGTGCCAGCTCCCCGTGGGCAAAGAGCTCCTATAATTCACCCCTCCACTTT. The chain carries TRBV12-3 or TRBV12-4 and TRBJ1-6; D ambiguous. V was trimmed by 8 bases and J by 0 bases, leaving 17 bases between them. The CDR3 runs to 17 residues.

This clonotype was observed a handful of times. The chain is built from TRBV7-8 and TRBJ1-1; D perhaps matches TRBD1 (6 bases). Germline V gene sequence: CDR1 SGHVS, CDR2 FQNEAQ. CDR3 length: 17 amino acids. V lost 1 base and J lost 1, with 16 bases in between. CDR3 sequence reads: CASSLVMSGVSNTEAFF. The CDR3, as DNA: TGTGCCAGCAGCTTAGTAATGTCAGGGGTATCGAACACTGAAGCTTTCTTT.

Ten or more counts support this clonotype. The rearrangement uses TRBV9 and TRBJ2-1; D may be TRBD2 (6 bases). The V end lost 0 bases, the J end lost 3 bases, and 13 bases lay between the germline ends. Germline V gene lookup returns CDR1 SGDLS and CDR2 YYNGEE. The CDR3 runs to 16 residues. CDR3 sequence (DNA): TGTGCCAGCAGCGTAGGGCCCGGGAGTTACTACAATGAGCAGTTCTTC. Protein product: CASSVGPGSYYNEQFF.

This chain connects TRBV15 to TRBJ2-5, with D perhaps TRBD1 or TRBD2 (6 bases each). The germline V gene encodes CDR1 LNHNV and CDR2 YYDKDF (reference sequence). This CDR3 is 14 amino acids long. With 5 bases removed from V and 3 bases from J, the gap between germline ends came to 13 bases. The CDR3 spells CATSLGGNKETQYF. The CDR3 DNA reads as TGTGCCACCAGCCTCGGGGGCAATAAAGAGACCCAGTACTTC.

This clonotype was observed once. V and J are TRBV6-5 and TRBJ2-7, with 10 nucleotides matching TRBD1. Germline V gene sequence: CDR1 MNHEY, CDR2 SVGAGI. J gave up 5 bases and V 4 bases, and 5 bases lay outside the gene matches. CDR3 length equals 14 residues. CDR3: CASSFGTGADEQYF. The CDR3 DNA reads TGTGCCAGCAGTTTCGGGACAGGGGCCGACGAGCAGTACTTC.

This clonotype occurred a few times. The CDR3 nucleotides read TGTGCCAGCAGTCCAGGGAGAGACTATGGCTACACCTTC. It encodes CASSPGRDYGYTF. The rearrangement joins TRBV5-6 to TRBJ1-2; D may be TRBD1 (5 bases). V dropped 5 bases and J dropped 3 bases, with 11 bases sitting between them. Germline V gene data show CDR1 as SGHDT and CDR2 as YYEEEE. This CDR3 has 13 amino acids.

There are a few counts of this clonotype. The CDR3 loop reads CAWRTSGSSEQYF. CDR3 nucleotides: TGTGCCTGGAGGACTAGCGGGAGCTCCGAGCAGTACTTC. V gene TRBV30 combines with J gene TRBJ2-7; 12 nucleotides line up with TRBD2. J lost 6 bases, V lost 3 bases, and 3 bases had no gene match. Germline V CDR1 and CDR2: GTSNPN, SVGIG (reference sequence). The CDR3 loop spans 13 amino acids.

This clonotype has only a few counts. The chain carries TRBV6-1 and TRBJ2-7; TRBD2 matches at 7 bases. V shed 6 bases and J 6 bases; nucleotides not matched to a gene: 14. The length of the CDR3 is 15 residues. The germline V gene has CDR1 MNHNS and CDR2 SASEGT. CDR3: CASSSERGGLSEQYF. Written as DNA, the CDR3 is TGTGCCAGCAGCTCCGAGCGGGGAGGATTGTCCGAGCAGTACTTC.

This clonotype was observed at least ten times. The J gene is TRBJ2-5, the V gene TRBV7-2, with a possible D match to TRBD2 (6 bases). Per germline, CDR1 SGHTA and CDR2 FQGNSA. This CDR3 has 15 amino acids. Trimming cost V 0 bases and J 2 bases, with 10 bases left between them. CDR3 loop: CASSLASGGQETQYF. In DNA form, the CDR3 reads TGTGCCAGCAGCTTAGCGAGTGGGGGGCAAGAGACCCAGTACTTC.

The J gene is TRBJ2-7, the V gene TRBV7-9; perhaps TRBD2 as D (5 bases). Germline loops: CDR1 SEHNR, CDR2 FQNEAQ (reference sequence). The V end was cut by 10 bases, the J end by 2 bases, with 15 bases between. The CDR3 sequence is 13 residues long. The CDR3 spells CATGPGETYEQYF. In DNA, the CDR3 is TGTGCCACCGGCCCCGGGGAAACCTACGAGCAGTACTTC.